The clone carrying this T cell receptor beta chain was seen a handful of times. This record comes from a study of T-cell reconstitution after alpha-beta-depleted transplantation in children. Germline V gives CDR1 MDHEN, CDR2 SYDVKM. Trimming cost V 5 bases and J 0 bases; bases outside gene matches: 9. The CDR3 loop spans 18 amino acids. TCRbeta library preparation incorporated unique molecular identifiers. TCRdb reanalysed the PCR reads using MiXCR and keeps one entry per CDR3 protein. The sample has hundreds of thousands of distinct CDR3 sequences; 10% to 15% are singletons. This TCR came from a male patient under 18 who had a stem cell transplant for acute myeloid leukemia, so the T cells may come from the graft donor. The starting material was PBMCs, mostly from graft donor cells, obtained 360 days after TCRalphabeta/CD19-depleted stem cell transplant. This chain connects TRBV28 to TRBJ2-1, with 11 bases that match TRBD2. This CDR3 is CASSTGLAGFHSYNEQFF. CDR3 DNA sequence: TGTGCCAGCAGTACTGGACTAGCGGGCTTCCACTCCTACAATGAGCAGTTCTTC.